The rows below give T cell receptor beta chains drawn from one sample of a study of T cell responses to AZD1222 COVID-19 vaccine. Some clones are missing from TCRdb's copy, which holds only in-frame ones; the method was immunoSEQ multiplex PCR. The data contain more than 140,000 clones, more than 75% of them singletons. The sample here was peripheral blood, taken on day 0 of AZD1222 vaccination. The receptors come from an adult in good health. CDR3s include the opening cysteine and the closing phenylalanine or tryptophan. Rows may omit the clone size; those that give it use once, few, many or a size class.

NA | TRBV19 | CASSIGWNEQFF
NA | TRBV7-2 | CASGGRTSTEAFF
NA | TRBV12-3/TRBV12-4 | CASTPGSNEQFF
NA | TRBV3-1/TRBV3-2 | CASHGDPGSPLHF
NA | TRBV5-1 | CASREGAGETQYF
NA | TRBV2 | CASRRGGDATKNIQYF
NA | TRBV7-8 | CASSLAWRRPGEQYF
NA | TRBV29-1 | CSVDGGSPSYNEQFF
once | TRBV24-1 | CATSETERGEQFF
NA | TRBV6-1 | CASRPPGQANSPLHF
NA | TRBV5-4 | CASSLGGLAGATEQFF
NA | TRBV28 | CASSLPGQGHNQPQHF
NA | TRBV29-1 | CSVDGQGFYGYTF
NA | TRBV18 | CASSPPHSNQPQHF
NA | TRBV4-1 | CASSQAIVAYEQYF
NA | TRBV19 | CASRGTGLSNEQFF
once | TRBV28 | CASGRPRDGPNSPLHF
NA | TRBV18 | CASSPAGGGNGYTF
NA | TRBV7-2 | CASSFGGPGQETQYF
NA | TRBV28 | CASRGRPSEQFF
NA | TRBV6-5 | CASSYMAPKGDTEAFF
NA | TRBV5-6 | CASSLLDRGPSEAFF
NA | TRBV19 | CASSKAGTGVNQPQHF
NA | TRBV19 | CASSPTGGTYNEQFF
NA | TRBV16 | CASSQSPHEQYF
NA | TRBV28 | CATLGGSMNTEAFF
once | TRBV7-9 | CASSSTGSGGNQPQHF
NA | TRBV18 | CASSPGYEQYF
NA | TRBV6-2/TRBV6-3 | CASSYSGLAVSGNEQFF
NA | TRBV5-1 | CASSLGGTGGQETQYF
NA | TRBV28 | CASSRDQSNQPQHF
NA | TRBV7-2 | CASSLEGVLNTEAFF
NA | TRBV12-3/TRBV12-4 | CASSLGGKGYTF
NA | TRBV12-3/TRBV12-4 | CASRPWTLGEAFF
few | TRBV18 | CASSPRAGSSYNSPLHF
NA | TRBV7-2 | CASSLARGETQYF
NA | TRBV2 | CASSGDNEQFF
NA | TRBV29-1 | CSVVPTQETQYF
NA | TRBV11-2 | CASSQGQGNYGYTF
NA | TRBV28 | CASSLLAGGRTGELFF
NA | TRBV7-2 | CASSYNQGSGELFF
few | TRBV6-5 | CASSLAGGGSNEQFF